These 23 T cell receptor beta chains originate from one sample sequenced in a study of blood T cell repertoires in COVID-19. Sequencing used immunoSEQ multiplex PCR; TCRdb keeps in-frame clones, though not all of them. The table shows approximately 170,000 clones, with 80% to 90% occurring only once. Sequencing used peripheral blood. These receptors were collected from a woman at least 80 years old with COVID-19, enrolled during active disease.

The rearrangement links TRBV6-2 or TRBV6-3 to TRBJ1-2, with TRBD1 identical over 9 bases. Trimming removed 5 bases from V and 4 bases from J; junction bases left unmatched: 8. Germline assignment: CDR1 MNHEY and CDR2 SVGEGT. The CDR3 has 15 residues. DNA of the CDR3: TGTGCCAGCAGTCGCCGACAGGGGGACCTCTATGGCTACACCTTC. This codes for CASSRRQGDLYGYTF.

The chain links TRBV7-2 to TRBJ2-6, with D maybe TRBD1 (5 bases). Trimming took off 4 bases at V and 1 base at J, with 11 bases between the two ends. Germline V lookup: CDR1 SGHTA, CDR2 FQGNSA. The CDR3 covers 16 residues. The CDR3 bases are TGTGCCAGCAGCTCTAGGCAGGGTTCTGGGGCCAACGTCCTGACTTTC. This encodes CASSSRQGSGANVLTF.

The CDR3 coding sequence is TGCGCCAGCAGCCAAGATGGTAGCGGGGGCGCAGATACGCAGTATTTT. This gives the protein CASSQDGSGGADTQYF. The rearrangement links TRBV4-3 to TRBJ2-3; 9 bases match TRBD2. This CDR3 comprises 16 residues. Per the germline V gene, CDR1 is LGHNA and CDR2 is YSLEER. With 0 bases clipped from V and 4 bases from J, the junction kept 5 bases outside the gene matches.

Written as DNA, the CDR3 is TGTGCCAGCAGTTACGTTGACAGGGTCGCCTATGGCTACACCTTC. This encodes CASSYVDRVAYGYTF. This chain uses TRBV6-5 with TRBJ1-2; 7 nucleotides match TRBD1. Germline trimming cut 2 bases from V and 4 bases from J; bases unmatched to any gene: 7. The CDR3 is 15 residues long. Per germline, CDR1 MNHEY and CDR2 SVGAGI.

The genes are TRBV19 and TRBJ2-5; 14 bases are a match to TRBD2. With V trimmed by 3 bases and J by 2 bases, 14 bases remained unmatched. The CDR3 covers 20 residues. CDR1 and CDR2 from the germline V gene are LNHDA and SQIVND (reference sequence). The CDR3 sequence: CASSISGVGGLAGGQETQYF. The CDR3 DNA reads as TGTGCCAGTAGTATCTCTGGCGTGGGAGGACTAGCGGGAGGTCAAGAGACCCAGTACTTC.

The CDR3 DNA follows: TGTGCCAGCAGTTCAAACTACAATGAGCAGTTCTTC. It specifies CASSSNYNEQFF. V and J are TRBV12-3 or TRBV12-4 and TRBJ2-1; no firm D call. CDR3 size: 12 residues. V dropped 4 bases and J dropped 3 bases, with 4 bases sitting between them.

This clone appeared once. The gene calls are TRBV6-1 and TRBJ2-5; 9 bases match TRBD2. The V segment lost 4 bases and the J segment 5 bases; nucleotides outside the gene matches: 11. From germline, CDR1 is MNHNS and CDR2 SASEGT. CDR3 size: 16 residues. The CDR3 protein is CASSAALAGGVETQYF. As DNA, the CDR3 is TGTGCCAGCAGTGCCGCCCTCGCGGGAGGGGTGGAGACCCAGTACTTC.

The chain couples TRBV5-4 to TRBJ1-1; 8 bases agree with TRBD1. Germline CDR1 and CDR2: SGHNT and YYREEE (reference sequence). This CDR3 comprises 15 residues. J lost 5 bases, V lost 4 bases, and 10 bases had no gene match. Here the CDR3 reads CASSRTGGGGTEAFF. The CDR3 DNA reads TGTGCCAGCAGCCGAACAGGGGGGGGAGGAACTGAAGCTTTCTTT.

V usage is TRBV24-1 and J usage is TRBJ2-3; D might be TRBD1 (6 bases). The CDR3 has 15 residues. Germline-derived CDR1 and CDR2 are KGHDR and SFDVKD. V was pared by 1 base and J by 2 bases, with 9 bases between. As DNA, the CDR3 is TGTGCCACCAGTGATTTAGGGGGAAACACAGATACGCAGTATTTT. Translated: CATSDLGGNTDTQYF.

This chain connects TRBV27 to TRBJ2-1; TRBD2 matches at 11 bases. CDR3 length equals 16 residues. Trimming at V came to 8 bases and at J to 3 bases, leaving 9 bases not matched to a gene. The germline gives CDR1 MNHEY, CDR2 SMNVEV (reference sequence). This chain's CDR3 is CASSLLAGALYNEQFF. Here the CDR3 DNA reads TGTGCCAGCTCCCTACTAGCGGGAGCCCTCTACAATGAGCAGTTCTTC.

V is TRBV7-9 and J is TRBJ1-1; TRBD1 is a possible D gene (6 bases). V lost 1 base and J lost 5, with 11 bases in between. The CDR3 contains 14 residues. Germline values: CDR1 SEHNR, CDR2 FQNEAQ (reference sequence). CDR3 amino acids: CASSLVVQGTEAFF. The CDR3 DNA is TGTGCCAGCAGCTTAGTGGTTCAGGGGACTGAAGCTTTCTTT.

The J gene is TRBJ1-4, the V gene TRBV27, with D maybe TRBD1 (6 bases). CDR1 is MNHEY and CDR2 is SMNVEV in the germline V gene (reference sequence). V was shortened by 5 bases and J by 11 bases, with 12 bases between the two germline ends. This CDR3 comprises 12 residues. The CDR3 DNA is TGTGCCAGCAGTCAAACCCAGGGGAAACTGTTTTTT. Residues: CASSQTQGKLFF.

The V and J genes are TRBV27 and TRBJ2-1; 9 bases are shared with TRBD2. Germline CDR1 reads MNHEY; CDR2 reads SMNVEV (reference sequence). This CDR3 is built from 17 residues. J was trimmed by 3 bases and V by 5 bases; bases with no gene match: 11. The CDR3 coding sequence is TGTGCCAGCAGTCTCCTTGATAAACTAGCGGGCTACAATGAGCAGTTCTTC. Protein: CASSLLDKLAGYNEQFF.

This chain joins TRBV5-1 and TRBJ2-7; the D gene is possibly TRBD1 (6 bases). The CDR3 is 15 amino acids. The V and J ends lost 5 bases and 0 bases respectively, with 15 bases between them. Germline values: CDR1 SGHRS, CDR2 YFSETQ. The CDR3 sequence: CASRRQAKSSYEQYF. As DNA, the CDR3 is TGCGCCAGCAGGCGACAGGCCAAAAGCTCCTACGAGCAGTACTTC.

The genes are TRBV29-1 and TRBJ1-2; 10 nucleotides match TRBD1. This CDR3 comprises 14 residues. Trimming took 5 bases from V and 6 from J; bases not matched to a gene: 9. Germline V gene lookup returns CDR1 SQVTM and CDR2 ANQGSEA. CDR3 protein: CSVQGQGGVHGYTF. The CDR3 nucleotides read TGCAGCGTTCAAGGACAGGGGGGGGTACATGGCTACACCTTC.

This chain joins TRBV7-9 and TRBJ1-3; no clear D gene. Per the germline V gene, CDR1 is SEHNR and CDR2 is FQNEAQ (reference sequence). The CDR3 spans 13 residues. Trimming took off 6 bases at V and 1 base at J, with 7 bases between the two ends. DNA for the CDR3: TGTGCCAGCAGACGGGTTTCTGGAAACACCATATATTTT. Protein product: CASRRVSGNTIYF. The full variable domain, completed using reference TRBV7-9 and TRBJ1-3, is DTGVSQNPRHKITKRGQNVTFRCDPISEHNRLYWYRQTLGQGPEFLTYFQNEAQLEKSRLLSDRFSAERPKGSFSTLEIQRTEQGDSAMYLCASRRVSGNTIYFGEGSWLTVV.

CDR3: CSVEDQRGYTEAFF. The DNA of the CDR3 is TGCAGCGTTGAAGATCAGAGAGGGTACACTGAAGCTTTCTTT. The gene calls are TRBV29-1 and TRBJ1-1, with D uncertain. The V end was cut by 0 bases, the J end by 3 bases, with 11 bases between. This CDR3 comprises 14 residues. CDR1 and CDR2 from the germline V gene are SQVTM and ANQGSEA.

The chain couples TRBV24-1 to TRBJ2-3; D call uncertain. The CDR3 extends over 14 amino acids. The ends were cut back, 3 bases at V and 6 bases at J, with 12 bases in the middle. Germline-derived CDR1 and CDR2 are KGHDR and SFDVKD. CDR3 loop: CATSDLWSSDTQYF. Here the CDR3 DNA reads TGTGCCACCAGTGATCTCTGGAGCTCGGATACGCAGTATTTT.

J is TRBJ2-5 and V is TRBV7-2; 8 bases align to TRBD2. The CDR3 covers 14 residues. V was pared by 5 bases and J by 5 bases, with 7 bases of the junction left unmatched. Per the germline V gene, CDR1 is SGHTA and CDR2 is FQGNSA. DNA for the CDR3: TGTGCCAGCAGCCCCTCGCGGGGGGCCGAGACCCAGTACTTC. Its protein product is CASSPSRGAETQYF.

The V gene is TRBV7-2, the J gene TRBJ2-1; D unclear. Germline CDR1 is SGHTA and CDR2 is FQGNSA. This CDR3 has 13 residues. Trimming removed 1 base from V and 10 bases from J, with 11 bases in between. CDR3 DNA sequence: TGTGCCAGCAGCTTAGTGTCTGGTCGGGAGCAGTTCTTC. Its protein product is CASSLVSGREQFF. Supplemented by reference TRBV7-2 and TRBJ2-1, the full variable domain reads GAGVSQSPSNKVTEKGKDVELRCDPISGHTALYWYRQSLGQGLEFLIYFQGNSAPDKSGLPSDRFSAERTGGSVSTLTIQRTQQEDSAVYLCASSLVSGREQFFGPGTRLTVL.

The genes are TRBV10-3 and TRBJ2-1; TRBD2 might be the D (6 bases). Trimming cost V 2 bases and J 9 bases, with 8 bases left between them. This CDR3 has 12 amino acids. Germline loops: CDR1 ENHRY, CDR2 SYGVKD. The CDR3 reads CAISETSFEQFF. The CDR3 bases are TGTGCCATCAGTGAGACTAGCTTTGAGCAGTTCTTC.

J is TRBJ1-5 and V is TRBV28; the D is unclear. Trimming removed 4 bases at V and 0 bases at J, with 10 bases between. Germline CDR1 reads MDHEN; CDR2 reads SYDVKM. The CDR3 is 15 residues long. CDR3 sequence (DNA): TGTGCCAGCAGTTGGAGCAGCTCTAGCAATCAGCCCCAGCATTTT. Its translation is CASSWSSSSNQPQHF.

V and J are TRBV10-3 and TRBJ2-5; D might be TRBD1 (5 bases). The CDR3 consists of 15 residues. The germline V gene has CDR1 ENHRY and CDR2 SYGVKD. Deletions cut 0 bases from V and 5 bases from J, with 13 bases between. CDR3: CAISESGPGPETQYF. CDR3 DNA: TGTGCCATCAGTGAGTCGGGGCCCGGGCCGGAGACCCAGTACTTC.